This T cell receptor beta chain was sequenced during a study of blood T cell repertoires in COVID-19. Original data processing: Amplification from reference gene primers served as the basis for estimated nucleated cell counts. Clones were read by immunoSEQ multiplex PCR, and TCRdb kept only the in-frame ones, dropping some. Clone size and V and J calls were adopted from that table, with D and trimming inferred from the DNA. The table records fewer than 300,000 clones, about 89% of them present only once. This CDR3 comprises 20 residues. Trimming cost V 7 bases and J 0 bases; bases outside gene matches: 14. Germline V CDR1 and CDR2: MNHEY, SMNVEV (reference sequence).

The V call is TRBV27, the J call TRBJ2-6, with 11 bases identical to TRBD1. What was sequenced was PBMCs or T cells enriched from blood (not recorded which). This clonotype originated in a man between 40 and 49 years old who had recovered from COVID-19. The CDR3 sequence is CASTSGTGGASHSGANVLTF. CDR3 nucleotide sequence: TGTGCCAGCACCTCCGGGACAGGGGGTGCGTCACACTCTGGGGCCAACGTCCTGACTTTC.